The rows below give T cell receptor beta chains drawn from one sample of a study of shared clonotypes between healthy human individuals. Only in-frame clones appear in the TCRdb table, and some are missing; sequencing was by immunoSEQ multiplex PCR. This table holds roughly 2 million clones, approximately 96% found once. The sequencing sample was made of naive CD4+ T cells sorted from blood. The source of these receptors is a man aged 18 to 29 in good health. The CDR3 runs from the conserved cysteine through the conserved F or W. A D gene is named only where the DNA matches it firmly. Some rows have no size entry. The others give once, few or many, or a class for an expanded clone.

v_call	clone_size	d_call	cdr3_length	j_call	cdr3_aa	cdr3_nt
TRBV18	.	.	13	TRBJ1-5	CASSPSPDQPQHF	TGTGCCAGCTCACCCTCGCCAGATCAGCCCCAGCATTTT
TRBV7-9	.	.	17	TRBJ1-4	CASSLWIGEQANEKLFF	TGTGCCAGCAGCTTATGGATCGGGGAACAGGCTAATGAAAAACTGTTTTTT
TRBV12-2	.	.	16	TRBJ2-7	CASRLAIAGDTYEQYF	TGTGCAAGTCGCTTAGCCATAGCGGGTGATACCTACGAGCAGTACTTC
TRBV18	.	.	14	TRBJ1-2	CASSPPPQGHGYTF	TGTGCCAGCTCACCACCGCCACAGGGACATGGCTACACCTTC
TRBV12-5	once	.	15	TRBJ1-5	CASGTIGGQTGAQHF	TGTGCTAGTGGCACCATAGGCGGTCAAACCGGGGCCCAGCATTTT
TRBV27	.	.	14	TRBJ2-1	CASSLRGFGDEQFF	TGTGCCAGCAGTTTAAGGGGGTTTGGGGATGAGCAGTTCTTC
TRBV9	.	TRBD1	18	TRBJ1-1	CASSARGTAPRLNTEAFF	TGTGCCAGCAGCGCTAGAGGGACAGCGCCCCGTTTGAACACTGAAGCTTTCTTT
TRBV10-2	.	TRBD2	14	TRBJ2-3	CASVAGDSTDTQYF	TGCGCCAGCGTAGCGGGGGATAGCACAGATACGCAGTATTTT
TRBV5-1	.	TRBD2	15	TRBJ2-5	CASCPVLSGGETQYF	TGCGCCAGCTGCCCCGTCTTAAGCGGGGGGGAGACCCAGTACTTC
TRBV19	.	.	16	TRBJ2-7	CASSLRAGVGGYEQYF	TGTGCCAGTAGTCTTCGTGCTGGGGTAGGTGGATACGAGCAGTACTTC
TRBV6-5	.	.	15	TRBJ1-6	CASSYGGQVGSPLHF	TGTGCCAGCAGTTACGGCGGACAAGTGGGATCACCCCTCCACTTT
TRBV4-3	once	.	15	TRBJ2-7	CASSPRLLEPYEQYF	TGCGCCAGCAGCCCTAGGTTGTTGGAACCTTACGAGCAGTACTTC
TRBV11-2	.	.	15	TRBJ2-7	CASSFLLAVNYEQYF	TGTGCCAGCAGCTTCTTACTAGCAGTTAACTACGAGCAGTACTTC
TRBV5-1	.	.	15	TRBJ2-4	CASSQQGNKENIQYF	TGCGCCAGCAGCCAGCAGGGTAATAAGGAAAACATTCAGTACTTC
TRBV6-1	.	.	12	TRBJ2-7	CASSDFKASEYF	TGTGCCAGCAGTGATTTCAAGGCCTCGGAGTACTTC
TRBV7-9	.	.	14	TRBJ2-7	CASSLDGGGGEQYF	TGTGCCAGCAGCTTAGATGGGGGCGGAGGCGAGCAGTACTTC
TRBV6-1	.	.	14	TRBJ2-5	CATFRRETQETQYF	TGTGCCACCTTCCGCCGGGAGACGCAAGAGACCCAGTACTTC
TRBV9	.	.	14	TRBJ2-3	CASSASSSTDTQYF	TGTGCCAGCAGCGCCAGCAGTAGCACAGATACGCAGTATTTT
TRBV10-3	.	TRBD1	16	TRBJ2-7	CAISEPTGQGRHEQYF	TGTGCCATCAGTGAGCCCACCGGACAGGGTAGACACGAGCAGTACTTC
TRBV5-1	.	.	17	TRBJ2-6	CASSYSDGALGANVLTF	TGCGCCAGCAGCTACTCGGACGGGGCCCTTGGGGCCAACGTCCTGACTTTC
TRBV7-9	.	.	16	TRBJ1-4	CASSLAPGRINEKLFF	TGTGCCAGCAGCTTAGCCCCGGGACGGATTAATGAAAAACTGTTTTTT
TRBV19	.	.	15	TRBJ2-7	CASSISPGRSYEQYF	TGTGCCAGTAGTATCTCTCCAGGCCGCTCCTACGAGCAGTACTTC
TRBV6-1	once	.	15	TRBJ2-7	CASSASQGMAYEQYF	TGTGCCAGCAGTGCTTCGCAGGGGATGGCCTACGAGCAGTACTTC
TRBV18	.	TRBD2	15	TRBJ2-2	CASSKGLAATGELFF	TGTGCCAGCTCAAAAGGACTAGCGGCCACCGGGGAGCTGTTTTTT
TRBV6-5	.	.	13	TRBJ2-5	CASSPTWDRTQYF	TGTGCCAGCAGTCCGACGTGGGACCGGACCCAGTACTTC
TRBV7-6	.	.	13	TRBJ1-5	CASSLSRDQPQHF	TGTGCCAGCAGCTTAAGCAGGGATCAGCCCCAGCATTTT
TRBV6-5	once	TRBD2	16	TRBJ2-7	CASSYSTASGSYEQYF	TGTGCCAGCAGTTACTCGACGGCTAGCGGGTCCTACGAGCAGTACTTC
TRBV7-9	.	.	14	TRBJ1-4	CASSSLTGNEKLFF	TGTGCCAGCAGCTCTCTCACGGGTAATGAAAAACTGTTTTTT
TRBV18	.	TRBD1	16	TRBJ1-1	CASSPPSGGMNTEAFF	TGTGCCAGCTCACCACCTTCAGGGGGCATGAACACTGAAGCTTTCTTT
TRBV6-4	.	TRBD1	13	TRBJ1-2	CASSADRGYGYTF	TGTGCCAGCAGCGCGGACAGGGGCTATGGCTACACCTTC
TRBV6-1	.	TRBD2	14	TRBJ2-5	CASSGLAGVETQYF	TGTGCCAGCAGTGGGCTAGCGGGAGTTGAGACCCAGTACTTC
TRBV30	.	.	11	TRBJ1-1	CAGGGTPEAFF	TGTGCCGGGGGGGGGACTCCAGAAGCTTTCTTT
TRBV19	.	TRBD1	15	TRBJ1-5	CASSPGQGGYQPQHF	TGTGCCAGTAGTCCGGGACAGGGTGGTTATCAGCCCCAGCATTTT
TRBV7-2	once	.	13	TRBJ2-7	CASTRTSSYEQYF	TGTGCCAGCACCCGGACTTCCTCCTACGAGCAGTACTTC
TRBV6-5	.	.	14	TRBJ2-7	CASSRAGFSYEQYF	TGTGCCAGCAGTCGCGCAGGGTTTTCCTACGAGCAGTACTTC
TRBV5-6	.	.	15	TRBJ2-2	CASSSYRVNTGELFF	TGTGCCAGCAGCTCCTACAGGGTGAACACCGGGGAGCTGTTTTTT
TRBV6-1	once	.	15	TRBJ2-7	CASSDRGAGSYEQYF	TGTGCCAGCAGTGATAGAGGGGCCGGCTCCTACGAGCAGTACTTC
TRBV9	.	TRBD1	14	TRBJ1-5	CASSAQGNDQPQHF	TGTGCCAGCAGCGCACAGGGGAATGATCAGCCCCAGCATTTT
TRBV5-5	.	.	13	TRBJ2-3	CASSLGRSDTQYF	TGTGCCAGCAGCTTGGGACGGTCTGATACGCAGTATTTT
TRBV6-1	.	.	13	TRBJ2-5	CASSATGWETQYF	TGTGCCAGCAGTGCCACAGGGTGGGAGACCCAGTACTTC
TRBV6-5	.	.	14	TRBJ2-1	CASSPRLGNNEQFF	TGTGCCAGCAGTCCTCGATTGGGAAACAATGAGCAGTTCTTC
TRBV6-5	.	.	15	TRBJ1-6	CASSFAGTDNSPLHF	TGTGCCAGCAGTTTCGCCGGGACCGATAATTCACCCCTCCACTTT
TRBV6-5	.	.	13	TRBJ1-2	CASSYSGPYGYTF	TGTGCCAGCAGTTACTCGGGCCCCTATGGCTACACCTTC
TRBV4-3	.	.	15	TRBJ2-7	CASSQEYHLDYEQYF	TGCGCCAGCAGCCAAGAATATCATCTGGACTACGAGCAGTACTTC
TRBV11-2	.	TRBD1	14	TRBJ2-7	CASSETGTAYEQYF	TGTGCCAGCAGCGAAACCGGGACAGCCTACGAGCAGTACTTC